This TCR beta chain was found in a study of human T cells and chemical hapten exposure. About the study: TCR yield per sample varied, mainly due to pooled library volumes. Points from the study as a whole: Sensitizing to DPC left TCRs with a frequency above 1 in 1000 unaltered.

The library put unique molecular identifiers onto individual cDNA molecules. TCRdb reanalysed the RACE reads using MiXCR and keeps one entry per CDR3 protein. The profile shows tens of thousands of distinct CDR3 sequences, 6.5% to 9% of them singletons. The sample holds many counts of this clonotype. Its cognate antigen is unknown. The CDR3 covers 17 residues. V gave up 2 bases and J gave up 5 bases; unmatched junction bases: 11. Germline V CDR1 and CDR2: MDHEN, SYDVKM. Stated time point: healthy volunteer bleed at 2 weeks. Researchers extracted total RNA from unfractionated whole blood. This TCR derives from a human donor in good health. Some clones in this sample may be carry-over from other donors' samples. Material: whole blood. The J gene is TRBJ2-1, the V gene TRBV28, with TRBD1 matching over 8 bases. CDR3 amino acids: CASSLIVPVRGHNEQFF. CDR3 DNA sequence: TGTGCCAGCAGTTTAATCGTGCCGGTCAGGGGGCACAATGAGCAGTTCTTC.